This TCR beta chain was recovered during a study of T-cell memory formation after mild COVID-19. Overall study results and limits: Pre-infection memory already had some responding clones, implying cross-reactive memory joined.

Libraries for TCRalpha and TCRbeta carried sample barcodes and unique molecular identifiers via 5'RACE. TCRdb passed the 5' RACE reads through MiXCR, listing each CDR3 protein once. The repertoire holds some 210,000 distinct CDR3 sequences, roughly 10% seen once, with 2.5% to 3.5% in the top ten. In regard to this clonotype: Its antigen remains unidentified.

Germline V lookup: CDR1 SGHRS, CDR2 YFSETQ. V was pared by 6 bases and J by 0 bases, with 21 bases between. This CDR3 is 17 amino acids long. The genes are TRBV5-1 and TRBJ1-1; D is unresolved. The sequencing input was PBMCs or a T cell subset sorted from them (not recorded which). This clonotype was obtained from a man between 18 and 35 years old who had mild COVID-19 (a few samples of this study predate the infection). Cell type and time point are not known. CDR3 protein: CASTSGGSGFMNTEAFF. The CDR3 DNA follows: TGCGCCAGCACCTCCGGTGGCTCGGGCTTCATGAACACTGAAGCTTTCTTT.